One T cell receptor beta chain is described in this entry. The antigen is unknown. With random hexamers, reverse transcription was performed on roughly 0.5 to 1 ug of RNA. Each CDR3 protein gets one entry after TCRdb re-called the immunoSEQ multiplex PCR reads with MiXCR. This table holds about 250,000 distinct CDR3 sequences, 93% found once. Trimming left V 11 bases short and J 0 bases short, with 16 bases between. This CDR3 has 14 amino acids. Germline loops: CDR1 ENHRY, CDR2 SYGVKD. The source of the sample is a study of CD8 T cells in Susac syndrome. CD8+ and CD4+ T cells from blood underwent TCR beta sequencing. It was negative isolation that provided the CD8+ and CD4+ T cells, whereas TEMRA cells were enriched by FACS. Whole-study findings and limits: It was acknowledged by the study that relatively few individuals were included in its TCR sequencing and HLA analysis.

This clonotype was sampled from a human donor with multiple sclerosis. This rearrangement joins TRBV10-3 to TRBJ1-1; D might be TRBD1 (5 bases). The sequencing input was CD4+ T cells from PBMCs. This chain's CDR3 is CASRGIGLNTEAFF. The CDR3, as DNA: TGTGCCTCGAGGGGCATAGGACTGAACACTGAAGCTTTCTTT.